This passage covers 17 T cell receptor beta chains from one sample sequenced in a study of T cells in localized non-small cell lung cancer. The assay was immunoSEQ multiplex PCR, and TCRdb's table has in-frame clones only and misses some. Among 100,000 to 150,000 clones listed, 70% to 90% were seen once. The sample was peripheral blood, taken before any cancer treatment. These receptors came from a female donor at least 60 years old with stage I lung adenocarcinoma.

This chain uses TRBV19 with TRBJ2-1, with D maybe TRBD1 (6 bases). The V gene lost 11 bases and the J gene lost 0 bases, with 11 bases spanning the gap. This CDR3 is built from 13 residues. Germline V gene data show CDR1 as LNHDA and CDR2 as SQIVND (reference sequence). DNA of the CDR3: TGTGCCTGCCGGGACAACTCCTACAATGAGCAGTTCTTC. Translated: CACRDNSYNEQFF.

This chain uses TRBV28 with TRBJ2-5; weak D call: TRBD2 (6 bases). The CDR3 length is 13 residues. CDR1 is MDHEN and CDR2 is SYDVKM in the germline V gene. V was pared by 5 bases and J by 5 bases, with 12 bases between. CDR3: CASSPGLPETQYF. Written as DNA, the CDR3 is TGTGCCAGCAGTCCGGGACTCCCGGAGACCCAGTACTTC.

V and J are TRBV5-1 and TRBJ2-3; 13 bases fit TRBD2. Germline V gene data show CDR1 as SGHRS and CDR2 as YFSETQ. V lost 0 bases, J lost 5 bases, and 6 bases stayed unmatched. The CDR3 is 17 amino acids. CDR3 loop: CASSLELAGGPEDTQYF. CDR3 DNA: TGCGCCAGCAGCTTGGAACTAGCGGGAGGGCCGGAAGATACGCAGTATTTT. Looking up the rest from reference TRBV5-1 and TRBJ2-3 gives the full variable domain: KAGVTQTPRYLIKTRGQQVTLSCSPISGHRSVSWYQQTPGQGLQFLFEYFSETQRNKGNFPGRFSGRQFSNSRSEMNVSTLELGDSALYLCASSLELAGGPEDTQYFGPGTRLTVL.

The chain carries TRBV9 and TRBJ2-6; 9 nucleotides line up with TRBD1. The CDR3 contains 23 residues. Germline CDR1 SGDLS, CDR2 YYNGEE. Trimming removed 9 bases from V and 0 bases from J; junction bases left unmatched: 28. The CDR3 region has the DNA TGTGCCAACACCCCCCATGACACCGGGACAGGGAGTAGAGGGTCCTCTGGGGCCAACGTCCTGACTTTC. It specifies CANTPHDTGTGSRGSSGANVLTF.

J is TRBJ1-5 and V is TRBV7-9; no reliable D call. Deletions cut 6 bases from V and 4 bases from J, with 10 bases between. Germline V CDR1 and CDR2: SEHNR, FQNEAQ (reference sequence). This CDR3 contains 13 residues. The CDR3 sequence: CASSRQNNQPQHF. CDR3 coding DNA: TGTGCCAGCAGTAGGCAGAATAATCAGCCCCAGCATTTT.

V gene TRBV19 combines with J gene TRBJ2-2, with a weak D call TRBD2 (6 bases). Germline V gives CDR1 LNHDA, CDR2 SQIVND (reference sequence). V shed 3 bases and J shed 4 bases, with 12 bases lying between them. The CDR3 covers 15 residues. CDR3 residues: CASSMVLGGTGELFF. The DNA for the CDR3 is TGTGCCAGTAGTATGGTCTTGGGAGGCACCGGGGAGCTGTTTTTT.

The chain recombines TRBV7-7 with TRBJ2-2, with D maybe TRBD1 (5 bases). Germline loops: CDR1 SSHAT, CDR2 FNYEAQ (reference sequence). V dropped 0 bases and J dropped 5 bases, with 10 bases sitting between them. There are 15 residues in the CDR3. The DNA of the CDR3 is TGTGCCAGCAGCTTAGCGGGGCTTGGGACCGGGGAGCTGTTTTTT. It encodes CASSLAGLGTGELFF. The full variable domain, in which reference TRBV7-7 and TRBJ2-2 provide the parts outside the CDR3, is GAGVSQSPRYKVTKRGQDVTLRCDPISSHATLYWYQQALGQGPEFLTYFNYEAQPDKSGLPSDRFSAERPEGSISTLTIQRTEQRDSAMYRCASSLAGLGTGELFFGEGSRLTVL.

The chain is built from TRBV25-1 and TRBJ2-7; 10 bases map to TRBD2. Germline V gene lookup returns CDR1 MGHDK and CDR2 SYGVNS. The CDR3 is made up of 16 amino acids. The trim removed 5 bases at V and 2 bases at J, leaving 9 bases unmatched. CDR3 DNA: TGTGCCAGCAGTAAAACTAGCGGGACCTTCACCTACGAGCAGTACTTC. Translating gives CASSKTSGTFTYEQYF.

The chain employs TRBV4-1 and TRBJ1-1; D unresolved. The CDR3 length is 15 residues. Trimming took off 3 bases at V and 9 bases at J, with 20 bases between the two ends. Germline values: CDR1 MGHRA, CDR2 YSYEKL. CDR3 amino acids: CASSQHGRGERQAFF. CDR3 bases: TGCGCCAGCAGCCAGCACGGACGGGGAGAACGGCAAGCTTTCTTT.

The chain has TRBV27 and TRBJ2-1; possibly TRBD1 or TRBD2 for D (5 bases each). The V gene's germline CDR1 is MNHEY and CDR2 SMNVEV (reference sequence). This CDR3 comprises 12 residues. Trimming took off 3 bases at V and 6 bases at J, with 6 bases between the two ends. CDR3 residues: CASSLGRNEQFF. The CDR3 DNA follows: TGTGCCAGCAGTTTGGGACGCAATGAGCAGTTCTTC.

CDR3 amino acids: CASSTPRLAGRDEQFF. In DNA form, the CDR3 reads TGCGCCAGCAGCACCCCCCGACTAGCGGGGCGGGATGAGCAGTTCTTC. This rearrangement joins TRBV4-1 to TRBJ2-1, with 11 nucleotides matching TRBD2. CDR3 length: 16 amino acids. Germline V gene lookup returns CDR1 MGHRA and CDR2 YSYEKL. V shed 5 bases, J shed 8 bases, and the junction held 11 bases outside the gene matches.

The chain employs TRBV5-1 and TRBJ2-7; D gene ambiguous. This CDR3 is 13 amino acids long. The germline V gene encodes CDR1 SGHRS and CDR2 YFSETQ. The V end was cut by 4 bases, the J end by 3 bases, with 11 bases between. The CDR3, as DNA: TGCGCCAGCAGCCCGGAAACAGTCTACGAGCAGTACTTC. This sequence encodes CASSPETVYEQYF.

The chain is built from TRBV7-6 and TRBJ2-2; possibly TRBD1 or TRBD2 for D (5 bases each). CDR1 is SGHVS, CDR2 FNYEAQ, per germline. The CDR3 sequence is 14 residues long. Deletions cut 1 base from V and 6 bases from J, with 9 bases between. For the CDR3, the DNA is TGTGCCAGCAGCTTAGGGGGGACGGCCGGGGAGCTGTTTTTT. Amino acid sequence: CASSLGGTAGELFF.

V usage is TRBV5-4 and J usage is TRBJ2-7; D may be TRBD1 (6 bases). Trimming took off 1 base at V and 4 bases at J, with 12 bases between the two ends. Germline CDR1 reads SGHNT; CDR2 reads YYREEE (reference sequence). This CDR3 comprises 14 residues. The CDR3 coding sequence is TGTGCCAGCAGCTTGAGCTGGGGGCTATACGAGCAGTACTTC. Translating gives CASSLSWGLYEQYF.

The rearrangement links TRBV2 to TRBJ2-1, with 7 positions matching TRBD2. Germline V gives CDR1 SNHLY, CDR2 FYNNEI. The CDR3 spans 14 residues. J lost 4 bases, V lost 6 bases, and 6 bases had no gene match. CDR3 sequence (DNA): TGTGCCAGCAGCCCAGCGGGACCATACAATGAGCAGTTCTTC. Translated: CASSPAGPYNEQFF.

The rearrangement uses TRBV28 and TRBJ1-2; TRBD1 matches 7 bases. The CDR3 extends over 14 amino acids. Germline loops: CDR1 MDHEN, CDR2 SYDVKM. V lost 1 base to trimming and J lost 4 bases; unmatched junction nucleotides: 3. The CDR3: CASSLFQGVYGYTF. As DNA, the CDR3 is TGTGCCAGCAGTTTATTTCAGGGGGTCTATGGCTACACCTTC.

This rearrangement joins TRBV7-9 to TRBJ2-5, with D tentatively TRBD2 (7 bases). V was pared by 5 bases and J by 5 bases, with 21 bases between. Germline CDR1 is SEHNR and CDR2 is FQNEAQ (reference sequence). The CDR3 loop spans 16 amino acids. CDR3 amino acids: CASSPRRGGLGETQYF. The CDR3 nucleotides read TGTGCCAGCAGCCCCCGGAGGGGGGGGCTGGGGGAGACCCAGTACTTC.